A single sample gave rise to the 4 T cell receptor beta chains below, sequenced in a study of cytomegalovirus exposure and HLA in healthy donors. The PCR ran on 60 Vbeta and 13 Jbeta primers. TCRdb's copy holds only in-frame clones and misses some; the assay was immunoSEQ multiplex PCR. The sample shows about 59,000 clones, around 89% of them seen only once. The sequenced sample was PBMCs. The receptor source for this set is a man aged 30-40 years in good health and CMV-seropositive.

The chain is built from TRBV5-5 and TRBJ1-2; a weak D match, TRBD1 (6 bases). Germline V CDR1 and CDR2: SGHKS, YYEKEE (reference sequence). This CDR3 contains 14 residues. V gave up 5 bases and J gave up 3 bases, with 14 bases separating them. The CDR3 DNA follows: TGTGCCAGCAGATCTACAGGGATGGACTATGGCTACACCTTC. This encodes CASRSTGMDYGYTF. Full variable domain (outside the CDR3, taken from reference TRBV5-5 and TRBJ1-2): DAGVTQSPTHLIKTRGQQVTLRCSPISGHKSVSWYQQVLGQGPQFIFQYYEKEERGRGNFPDRFSARQFPNYSSELNVNALLLGDSALYLCASRSTGMDYGYTFGSGTRLTVV.

The rearrangement links TRBV7-2 to TRBJ1-1; D call uncertain. The ends were cut back, 1 base at V and 10 bases at J, with 10 bases in the middle. The CDR3 consists of 12 residues. Germline CDR1 reads SGHTA; CDR2 reads FQGNSA. CDR3: CASSLVFMRAFF. The CDR3 region has the DNA TGTGCCAGCAGCTTAGTTTTTATGAGAGCTTTCTTT.

The chain joins TRBV7-2 to TRBJ2-7; TRBD2 matches 7 bases. J was trimmed by 3 bases and V by 8 bases; bases with no gene match: 4. CDR3 length equals 12 residues. From germline, CDR1 is SGHTA and CDR2 FQGNSA. This CDR3 is CASGRANYEQYF. The DNA of the CDR3 is TGTGCCAGCGGGAGGGCCAACTACGAGCAGTACTTC.

V is TRBV27 and J is TRBJ1-5, with 7 bases lining up with TRBD1. CDR1 is MNHEY, CDR2 SMNVEV, per germline (reference sequence). The CDR3 length is 16 residues. J lost 0 bases, V lost 4 bases, and 6 bases had no gene match. Here the CDR3 reads CASSWTGVYSNQPQHF. CDR3 in DNA: TGTGCCAGCAGTTGGACAGGCGTATATAGCAATCAGCCCCAGCATTTT.